This T cell receptor (beta chain) was sequenced in a study of shared clonotypes between healthy human individuals. Background on the study: Per donor, CD8 memory used one plate, CD8 naive used two, CD4 memory used three and CD4 naive used three. Study-level findings and limits: Generally, estimated richness proved larger in naive subsets than it did in memory subsets.

The data were produced by immunoSEQ multiplex PCR, yet TCRdb's version contains in-frame clones alone and is incomplete. The data contain approximately 2.4 million clones, around 95% of them singletons. Concerning this clone: The antigen is not known.

The CDR3 loop spans 15 amino acids. Trimming cost V 2 bases and J 2 bases; bases outside gene matches: 5. Germline values: CDR1 SGHDT, CDR2 YYEEEE. The TCR originated in a man aged 18 to 35 in good health. The chain uses TRBV5-6 and TRBJ1-2; TRBD1 matches at 8 bases. Sequencing input: naive CD4+ T cells sorted from blood. The subset: CD45RA+ positively selected. The CDR3, as DNA: TGTGCCAGCAGCTTTCAGGACAGGGTAAACTATGGCTACACCTTC. Translated: CASSFQDRVNYGYTF.